The 11 T cell receptor beta chains below come from one sample, sequenced in a study of memory CD4+ T cells and cytomegalovirus serostatus. Sequencing used immunoSEQ multiplex PCR; TCRdb keeps in-frame clones, though not all of them. Of around 50,000 clones in the sample, roughly 80% were seen once. Single viable CD3+CD4+CD8-CD45RO+ cells were sorted as the memory CD4+ T cells. The specimen sequenced was memory CD4+ T cells from blood. The receptors stem from an adult in good health and CMV-seronegative.

This clone has just a few counts. The J gene is TRBJ1-1, the V gene TRBV6-1; the match to TRBD1 covers 7 bases. V dropped 6 bases and J dropped 0; count of bases not matched to a gene: 4. This CDR3 spans 14 amino acids. Germline CDR1 is MNHNS and CDR2 is SASEGT. The CDR3 DNA sequence: TGTGCCAGCAGCCGGACAGGAATGAACACTGAAGCTTTCTTT. Translated, it gives CASSRTGMNTEAFF.

The count of this clone is one. The rearrangement links TRBV21-1 to TRBJ2-5; the D call in the table, TRBD1, was not verified against the DNA. TRBV21-1 is annotated as a pseudogene. The CDR3 is 16 residues long. CDR3 sequence (DNA): TGTGCCAGCAGCAAAGTTCGAGGGACAGGGCAAGAGACCCAGTACTTC. Translating gives CASSKVRGTGQETQYF.

This clone appeared a few times. The V call is TRBV29-1, the J call TRBJ1-2; perhaps TRBD1 as D (5 bases). CDR1 is SQVTM, CDR2 ANQGSEA, per germline. V lost 4 bases and J lost 0, with 12 bases in between. CDR3 length equals 14 residues. The CDR3 here is CSVGTPGANYGYTF. CDR3 DNA sequence: TGCAGCGTTGGGACACCTGGGGCTAACTATGGCTACACCTTC.

V is TRBV21-1 and J is TRBJ1-1. TRBV21-1 is described as a pseudogene. CDR3 length: 16 residues. The CDR3 loop is CASSKAPRLMNTEAFF. In nucleotides, the CDR3 is TGTGCCAGCAGCAAAGCGCCCCGGCTCATGAACACTGAAGCTTTCTTT.

In DNA form, the CDR3 reads TGTGCCTGGAGTCAACGTGGGCGGGCCTCTAGGAATTCACCCCTCCACTTT. Amino acids: CAWSQRGRASRNSPLHF. The chain uses TRBV30 and TRBJ1-6; D gene ambiguous. V was pared by 2 bases and J by 7 bases, with 21 bases between. This CDR3 has 17 residues. The germline V gene encodes CDR1 GTSNPN and CDR2 SVGIG (reference sequence).

This sequence joins TRBV28 and TRBJ2-2; 7 bases align to TRBD1. V lost 10 bases to trimming and J lost 1 base; unmatched junction nucleotides: 9. The CDR3 sequence is 15 residues long. Per the germline V gene, CDR1 is MDHEN and CDR2 is SYDVKM. The CDR3 loop reads CATYRGKRNTGELFF. The CDR3 nucleotides read TGTGCCACCTACAGGGGTAAAAGGAACACCGGGGAGCTGTTTTTT.

The rearrangement links TRBV7-9 to TRBJ1-1; 7 bases match TRBD1. The J segment lost 0 bases and the V segment lost 5 bases, leaving 6 bases of the junction unmatched. Germline V lookup: CDR1 SEHNR, CDR2 FQNEAQ (reference sequence). The CDR3 totals 15 residues. The chain's CDR3 is CASSQGTVMNTEAFF. The CDR3 bases are TGTGCCAGCAGCCAGGGGACAGTCATGAACACTGAAGCTTTCTTT.

The gene calls are TRBV7-9 and TRBJ1-6; weak D call: TRBD1 (5 bases). CDR3 size: 14 residues. Germline CDR1 is SEHNR and CDR2 is FQNEAQ (reference sequence). Trimming took 3 bases from V and 9 from J, leaving 12 bases between them. Here the CDR3 DNA reads TGTGCCAGCAGCTTGGACACCATCAGTTCACCCCTCCACTTT. Translating it yields CASSLDTISSPLHF. Looking up the rest from reference TRBV7-9 and TRBJ1-6 gives the full variable domain: DTGVSQNPRHKITKRGQNVTFRCDPISEHNRLYWYRQTLGQGPEFLTYFQNEAQLEKSRLLSDRFSAERPKGSFSTLEIQRTEQGDSAMYLCASSLDTISSPLHFGNGTRLTVT.

J is TRBJ2-5 and V is TRBV5-1; 8 bases fit TRBD1. Looked up from germline, CDR1 is SGHRS and CDR2 is YFSETQ. This CDR3 is 15 amino acids long. V lost 0 bases and J lost 5; bases outside the gene matches: 6. CDR3 coding DNA: TGCGCCAGCAGCTTGGCCGCAGGGGGCATGGAGACCCAGTACTTC. It yields the protein CASSLAAGGMETQYF.

V usage is TRBV5-6 and J usage is TRBJ2-1, with TRBD2 identical over 15 bases. V lost 1 base, J lost 9 bases, and 14 bases stayed unmatched. This CDR3 has 19 residues. From germline, CDR1 is SGHDT and CDR2 YYEEEE. For the CDR3, the DNA is TGTGCCAGCAGCTTGTTTTTGGGGACTAGCGGGAGGATTGGGGTTGAGCAGTTCTTC. Translation gives CASSLFLGTSGRIGVEQFF.

This chain joins TRBV30 and TRBJ2-3; D gene ambiguous. Trimming stripped 2 bases from V and 0 bases from J, with 6 bases between. The CDR3 covers 13 residues. The V gene's germline CDR1 is GTSNPN and CDR2 SVGIG (reference sequence). Here the CDR3 DNA reads TGTGCCTGGAGTATAACTAGCACAGATACGCAGTATTTT. This gives the protein CAWSITSTDTQYF.